Presented here are 13 T cell receptor beta chains from one specimen sequenced in a study of T-cell memory formation after mild COVID-19. TCRdb passed the 5' RACE reads through MiXCR, listing each CDR3 protein once. Of roughly 560,000 distinct CDR3 sequences listed, 20% are singletons. Input material: PBMCs or a T cell subset sorted from them (not recorded which). Source of these receptors: an adult woman who had mild COVID-19 (a few samples of this study predate the infection). Cell type and time point are not known.

Concerning this clonotype itself: Given a much more abundant clone one base away, this may be a read error. This chain uses TRBV6-5 with TRBJ2-1, with unresolved D. The CDR3 covers 11 residues. Trimming took 6 bases from V and 5 from J, leaving 5 bases between them. Germline V CDR1 and CDR2: MNHEY, SVGAGI. For the CDR3, the DNA is TGTGCCAGCAGGATTAACAATGAGCAGTTCTTC. Encoded protein: CASRINNEQFF.

The sample holds a few counts of this clonotype. The CDR3 loop is CASSPLPTGELFF. CDR3 bases: TGCGCCAGCAGCCCACTTCCCACCGGGGAGCTGTTTTTT. The chain couples TRBV5-1 to TRBJ2-2, with D hard to call. Trimming removed 4 bases from V and 4 bases from J, with 8 bases in between. Germline loops: CDR1 SGHRS, CDR2 YFSETQ. The CDR3 length is 13 residues.

In this sample, this clonotype turned up a few times. The genes are TRBV24-1 and TRBJ2-1, with 8 positions matching TRBD2. This CDR3 spans 16 amino acids. V gave up 4 bases and J gave up 0 bases; unmatched junction bases: 4. CDR1 is KGHDR, CDR2 SFDVKD, per germline. The CDR3 coding sequence is TGTGCCACCAGTGACCCTACTAGCGGCTCCTACAATGAGCAGTTCTTC. It codes for CATSDPTSGSYNEQFF.

CDR3 sequence (DNA): TGTGCCACCAGCAGAGTCGATACGAACACCGGGGAGCTGTTTTTT. This sequence encodes CATSRVDTNTGELFF. The chain combines TRBV15 with TRBJ2-2; D is ambiguous. This CDR3 comprises 15 residues. V was clipped by 1 base and J by 0 bases, with 6 bases between them. Germline loops: CDR1 LNHNV, CDR2 YYDKDF (reference sequence). The whole variable domain, remainder taken from reference TRBV15 and TRBJ2-2, is DAMVIQNPRYQVTQFGKPVTLSCSQTLNHNVMYWYQQKSSQAPKLLFHYYDKDFNNEADTPDNFQSRRPNTSFCFLDIRSPGLGDTAMYLCATSRVDTNTGELFFGEGSRLTVL.

This clonotype was counted only a few times. The rearrangement joins TRBV5-6 to TRBJ1-2, with a weak D call TRBD1 (6 bases). V gave up 4 bases and J gave up 1 base, with 20 bases separating them. The germline V gene has CDR1 SGHDT and CDR2 YYEEEE. This CDR3 has 17 amino acids. The CDR3 reads CASSPRGALRGNYGYTF. The CDR3 DNA reads as TGTGCCAGCAGCCCAAGAGGGGCACTCAGGGGTAACTATGGCTACACCTTC.

This chain connects TRBV4-1 to TRBJ1-1; TRBD1 is a possible D gene (5 bases). V was trimmed by 4 bases and J by 1 base, leaving 13 bases between them. The CDR3 spans 15 residues. Germline CDR1 is MGHRA and CDR2 is YSYEKL. For the CDR3, the DNA is TGCGCCAGCAGCCCGCCCCTTAGGGGGAACACTGAAGCTTTCTTT. Translation gives CASSPPLRGNTEAFF.

This clonotype was observed a few times. This CDR3 is CASSYSDGSSYEQYF. In DNA, the CDR3 is TGTGCCAGCAGTTACTCGGACGGAAGCTCCTACGAGCAGTACTTC. The chain carries TRBV6-5 and TRBJ2-7, with D unclear. The V end was cut by 0 bases, the J end by 0 bases, with 9 bases between. This CDR3 spans 15 amino acids. CDR1 is MNHEY, CDR2 SVGAGI, per germline.

The chain employs TRBV5-1 and TRBJ1-2; possibly TRBD1 for D (5 bases). V was cut by 0 bases and J by 5 bases, with 14 bases left in between. The CDR3 consists of 15 residues. Germline V CDR1 and CDR2: SGHRS, YFSETQ. The CDR3 coding sequence is TGCGCCAGCAGCTTGGTGGGGCGAGAAGGTTATGGCTACACCTTC. It is translated as CASSLVGREGYGYTF.

In its sample, this clonotype was seen a few times. V and J are TRBV11-2 and TRBJ2-3, with 8 bases fitting TRBD1. The CDR3 loop spans 15 amino acids. J was trimmed by 4 bases and V by 1 base; bases with no gene match: 4. Germline CDR1 SGHAT, CDR2 FQNNGV. The CDR3 DNA reads TGTGCCAGCAGCTTAGTGCAGGGGGCAGCAGATACGCAGTATTTT. Its translation is CASSLVQGAADTQYF.

This clonotype was observed a few times. This chain uses TRBV6-2 or TRBV6-3 with TRBJ2-5; 14 nucleotides align to TRBD2. Germline V CDR1 and CDR2: MNHEY, SVGEGT. The CDR3 consists of 16 residues. Trimming cost V 2 bases and J 5 bases; bases outside gene matches: 4. CDR3 DNA: TGTGCCAGCAGTTACGGGACTAGCGGGAGAACGGAGACCCAGTACTTC. Translated: CASSYGTSGRTETQYF.

This clonotype has a handful of counts. The rearrangement uses TRBV11-2 and TRBJ2-3; a possible D gene is TRBD2 (5 bases). The CDR3 consists of 16 residues. Trimming cost V 5 bases and J 3 bases, with 18 bases left between them. Per germline, CDR1 SGHAT and CDR2 FQNNGV. The CDR3 sequence is CASSRLLGEWTDTQYF. The CDR3 DNA follows: TGTGCCAGCAGCCGCCTCCTGGGAGAGTGGACAGATACGCAGTATTTT.

This clonotype was detected only a few times. V gene TRBV5-5 combines with J gene TRBJ2-1, with 16 nucleotides matching TRBD2. Trimming took 4 bases from V and 2 from J; bases not matched to a gene: 6. Per germline, CDR1 SGHKS and CDR2 YYEKEE (reference sequence). CDR3 length: 18 residues. The CDR3 DNA reads as TGTGCCAGCAGCGCGACCGGGACTAGCGGGAGGGCCTACAATGAGCAGTTCTTC. It specifies CASSATGTSGRAYNEQFF.

V is TRBV30 and J is TRBJ2-2, with D unresolved. The CDR3 totals 15 residues. Germline CDR1 and CDR2: GTSNPN and SVGIG (reference sequence). V was clipped by 0 bases and J by 6 bases, with 14 bases between them. The CDR3 DNA follows: TGTGCCTGGAGTGTACTTGTCCTAGGACCCGGGGAGCTGTTTTTT. Amino acid sequence: CAWSVLVLGPGELFF.